Included here is one T cell receptor beta chain sequence, with context. Its antigen is unknown. This entry comes from a study of OX40 agonist ivuxolimab in advanced cancers. Across the study: Patients were given ivuxolimab, an antibody that agonizes OX40 (CD134). Head and neck, renal cell, melanoma or hepatocellular carcinoma were the cancers that dose-escalation patients had.

Findings and caveats of the study: Expanded clones tended on average to be more numerous among CD8+ T cells than CD4+. Both CD4+ and CD8+ T cell populations in blood had undergone clonal expansion by week 6 at 0.1 to 3.0 mg/kg.

Trimming removed 11 bases from V and 4 bases from J; junction bases left unmatched: 11. This CDR3 contains 14 residues. CDR1 and CDR2 from the germline V gene are LNHDA and SQIVND (reference sequence). Repertoires were generated with immunoSEQ multiplex PCR, while TCRdb's copy carries only in-frame clones and drops some. In the table there are approximately 100,000 clones, over 85% of which are singletons. The V gene is TRBV19, the J gene TRBJ1-5, with 7 positions matching TRBD1. This specimen consisted of CD4+ or CD8+ T cells sorted from blood, obtained in a trial of the OX40 agonist ivuxolimab. This clonotype originated in an adult with an advanced solid tumor such as melanoma, head and neck, liver or kidney cancer. The CDR3 sequence: CALRAGTENQPQHF. Here the CDR3 DNA reads TGTGCCCTGCGGGCCGGGACAGAGAATCAGCCCCAGCATTTT.